The clone carrying this TCR beta chain has at least ten counts. Antigen unknown. The data were obtained in a study of T-cell reconstitution after alpha-beta-depleted transplantation in children. Study-level findings and limits: At the one-year point after transplant, T-cell counts and TCRbeta diversity were found to come mostly from T cells that had been newly produced.

The CDR3 covers 12 residues. V lost 8 bases and J lost 6, with 10 bases in between. The V gene's germline CDR1 is WSHSY and CDR2 SAAADI. TCRbeta library construction was performed incorporating unique molecular identifiers. TCRdb processed the PCR reads anew with MiXCR; each CDR3 protein has one entry. Of more than 120,000 distinct CDR3 sequences listed, more than 8% are singletons. This sequence originates from a female patient aged 2 to 10 who had a stem cell transplant for congenital amegakaryocytic thrombocytopenia, so the T cells may come from the graft donor. Source: PBMCs, mostly from graft donor cells, taken 180 days after TCRalphabeta/CD19-depleted stem cell transplant. The J gene is TRBJ2-2, the V gene TRBV10-2, with D perhaps matching TRBD2 (7 bases). CDR3 amino acids: CASGEGAGELFF. The CDR3 coding sequence is TGCGCCAGCGGGGAGGGGGCCGGGGAGCTGTTTTTT.